These 3 T cell receptor beta chains share one sample of origin, sequenced in a study of shared clonotypes between healthy human individuals. The assay was immunoSEQ multiplex PCR, and TCRdb's table has in-frame clones only and misses some. The sample contains roughly 450,000 clones, approximately 85% of which appear only once. What was sequenced was PBMCs. The receptors were sampled from a woman aged 40 to 49 in good health. Some clones in this sample may be carry-over from other donors' samples.

This rearrangement joins TRBV28 to TRBJ2-4, with D maybe TRBD2 (5 bases). The CDR3 has 16 amino acids. Germline V CDR1 and CDR2: MDHEN, SYDVKM. Deletions cut 4 bases from V and 0 bases from J, with 13 bases between. CDR3 DNA: TGTGCCAGCAGTTCTAAGCGGCAGTTAGCCAAAAACATTCAGTACTTC. This translates into CASSSKRQLAKNIQYF.

This chain links TRBV6-5 with TRBJ1-3; D may be TRBD1 (6 bases). Germline loops: CDR1 MNHEY, CDR2 SVGAGI. The V gene lost 0 bases and the J gene lost 4 bases, with 13 bases spanning the gap. This CDR3 spans 16 amino acids. This CDR3 reads CASSYSGTWLGNTIYF. CDR3 DNA: TGTGCCAGCAGTTACTCCGGGACATGGTTAGGAAACACCATATATTTT.

V usage is TRBV19 and J usage is TRBJ2-3, with 11 positions matching TRBD2. Germline trimming cut 7 bases from V and 6 bases from J; bases unmatched to any gene: 9. The CDR3 covers 15 residues. Germline values: CDR1 LNHDA, CDR2 SQIVND (reference sequence). The CDR3 is CASTPGLAGGDTQYF. CDR3 in DNA: TGTGCCAGTACCCCGGGGCTAGCGGGAGGTGATACGCAGTATTTT.